These T cell receptor beta chains were read from a single sample in a study of T cells in Graves' hyperthyroidism and ophthalmopathy. TCRdb re-called the multiplex PCR reads through MiXCR, storing one row per CDR3 protein. The table includes tens of thousands of distinct CDR3 sequences, approximately 50% detected once. Sequenced material: blood. The origin of the receptors is an older woman with Graves' ophthalmopathy. Both conserved end residues are part of each CDR3. The order of the fields is clone size, V gene, J gene, D gene, CDR3 length, CDR3 protein, CDR3 DNA. A D gene is named only where the DNA matches it firmly. Not all rows give a size; the values are once, few, many and, for expanded clones, a class.

abundance: many
v_gene: TRBV11-2
j_gene: TRBJ2-1
d_gene: TRBD2
len: 13
CDR3aa: CASSFGLADEQFF
CDR3nt: TGTGCCAGCAGCTTTGGACTAGCAGATGAGCAGTTCTTC

abundance: many
v_gene: TRBV13
j_gene: TRBJ2-5
d_gene: TRBD1
len: 15
CDR3aa: CASSLETGGEKTQYF
CDR3nt: TGTGCCAGCAGCTTAGAGACAGGGGGCGAAAAGACCCAGTACTTC

abundance: NA
v_gene: TRBV10-3
j_gene: TRBJ2-3
d_gene: TRBD2
len: 16
CDR3aa: CAIRTGLARSTDTQYF
CDR3nt: TGTGCCATCAGGACGGGACTAGCGCGTAGCACAGATACGCAGTATTTT

abundance: many
v_gene: TRBV19
j_gene: TRBJ1-2
d_gene: NA
len: 13
CDR3aa: CASGRGTVYGYTF
CDR3nt: TGTGCCAGTGGTAGAGGGACTGTCTATGGCTACACCTTC

abundance: many
v_gene: TRBV7-2
j_gene: TRBJ1-2
d_gene: NA
len: 14
CDR3aa: CASSQDAGIDGYTF
CDR3nt: TGCGCCAGCAGCCAAGACGCCGGGATAGATGGCTACACCTTC

abundance: many
v_gene: TRBV3-1
j_gene: TRBJ2-2
d_gene: NA
len: 16
CDR3aa: CASSQPGTQNTGELFF
CDR3nt: TGTGCCAGCAGCCAACCCGGGACCCAGAACACCGGGGAGCTGTTTTTT

abundance: NA
v_gene: TRBV7-6
j_gene: TRBJ1-5
d_gene: NA
len: 16
CDR3aa: CASSLGTGTEEETQHF
CDR3nt: TGTGCCAGCAGCTTGGGGACCGGGACGGAGGAAGAGACCCAGCATTTT

abundance: many
v_gene: TRBV6-6
j_gene: TRBJ2-2
d_gene: TRBD2
len: 18
CDR3aa: CASRPPPGLAGDNGELFF
CDR3nt: TGTGCCAGCAGACCACCCCCCGGACTAGCGGGAGATAACGGGGAGCTGTTTTTT

abundance: NA
v_gene: TRBV7-2
j_gene: TRBJ2-1
d_gene: TRBD2
len: 15
CDR3aa: CASTLAGGRNNEQFF
CDR3nt: TGTGCCAGCACCTTAGCGGGAGGCCGAAACAATGAGCAGTTCTTC

abundance: NA
v_gene: TRBV20-1
j_gene: TRBJ1-2
d_gene: NA
len: 16
CDR3aa: CSARDPTGPPTYGYTF
CDR3nt: TGCAGTGCTAGAGATCCGACAGGCCCCCCGACCTATGGCTACACCTTC

abundance: NA
v_gene: TRBV9
j_gene: TRBJ2-6
d_gene: NA
len: 14
CDR3aa: CASSVTPGANVLTF
CDR3nt: TGTGCCAGCAGCGTGACGCCTGGGGCCAACGTCCTGACTTTC

abundance: few
v_gene: TRBV18
j_gene: TRBJ2-7
d_gene: TRBD1
len: 15
CDR3aa: CASSPRTGGTYEQYF
CDR3nt: TGTGCCAGCTCACCTCGGACAGGGGGAACCTACGAGCAGTACTTC

abundance: NA
v_gene: TRBV4-1
j_gene: TRBJ2-3
d_gene: TRBD2
len: 16
CDR3aa: CASSQDTGGPIDPQYF
CDR3nt: TGCGCCAGCAGCCAAGATACGGGAGGGCCCATAGATCCGCAGTATTTT

abundance: NA
v_gene: TRBV7-9
j_gene: TRBJ2-3
d_gene: TRBD2
len: 18
CDR3aa: CASSWTSGRAIRTDTQYF
CDR3nt: TGTGCCAGCAGCTGGACTAGCGGGAGGGCCATTCGCACAGATACGCAGTATTTT

abundance: NA
v_gene: TRBV20-1
j_gene: TRBJ2-3
d_gene: NA
len: 13
CDR3aa: CSAGVGGVDTQYF
CDR3nt: TGCAGTGCCGGAGTGGGGGGAGTAGATACGCAGTATTTT

abundance: NA
v_gene: TRBV12-3/TRBV12-4
j_gene: TRBJ1-3
d_gene: NA
len: 20
CDR3aa: CASSLAGGSGGPFSGNTIYF
CDR3nt: TGTGCCAGCAGTTTAGCGGGGGGTAGCGGGGGACCATTCTCTGGAAACACCATATATTTT

abundance: NA
v_gene: TRBV20-1
j_gene: TRBJ2-7
d_gene: TRBD1
len: 15
CDR3aa: CSARDGTGVGYEQYF
CDR3nt: TGCAGTGCTAGAGATGGGACAGGGGTAGGTTACGAGCAGTACTTC

abundance: many
v_gene: TRBV30
j_gene: TRBJ2-3
d_gene: TRBD1
len: 13
CDR3aa: CAWRRGPTDTQYF
CDR3nt: TGTGCCTGGAGAAGGGGGCCCACAGATACGCAGTATTTT

abundance: NA
v_gene: TRBV20-1
j_gene: TRBJ2-7
d_gene: TRBD1
len: 15
CDR3aa: CSASSRNRGSYEQYF
CDR3nt: TGCAGTGCCAGTAGTAGAAACAGGGGCTCCTACGAGCAGTACTTC

abundance: many
v_gene: TRBV29-1
j_gene: TRBJ2-5
d_gene: NA
len: 11
CDR3aa: CSVGGEETQYF
CDR3nt: TGCAGCGTTGGGGGAGAAGAGACCCAGTACTTC

abundance: NA
v_gene: TRBV7-9
j_gene: TRBJ1-2
d_gene: NA
len: 15
CDR3aa: CASSQRTSRIYGYTF
CDR3nt: TGTGCCAGCAGCCAAAGGACATCTCGGATCTATGGCTACACCTTC

abundance: NA
v_gene: TRBV6-5
j_gene: TRBJ1-5
d_gene: NA
len: 20
CDR3aa: CASSRQTSGIRTGSNQPQHF
CDR3nt: TGTGCCAGCAGTCGTCAGACTAGCGGGATAAGAACAGGGTCCAATCAGCCCCAGCATTTT

abundance: NA
v_gene: TRBV19
j_gene: TRBJ2-4
d_gene: NA
len: 13
CDR3aa: CASSFPGLPTQYF
CDR3nt: TGTGCCAGTAGTTTCCCGGGACTCCCAACTCAGTACTTC

abundance: NA
v_gene: TRBV5-4
j_gene: TRBJ2-7
d_gene: TRBD1
len: 14
CDR3aa: CASSLGQGVYEQYF
CDR3nt: TGTGCCAGCAGCTTGGGACAGGGGGTCTACGAGCAGTACTTC

abundance: NA
v_gene: TRBV7-9
j_gene: TRBJ2-1
d_gene: TRBD2
len: 17
CDR3aa: CASSVGLADNRAGEQFF
CDR3nt: TGTGCCAGCAGCGTTGGACTAGCGGACAATCGGGCGGGTGAGCAGTTCTTC